What follows is one TCR beta chain and its context. Its antigen is still unknown. The sample holds no much larger clone one base away, and base qualities are not on file. The sample belongs to a study of T cell responses to AZD1222 COVID-19 vaccine (dated by TCRdb to the early 2020s). Background on the whole study: AZD1222 recipients whose second dose came at about 4 weeks and those whose second dose came at about 12 weeks were combined into one group, since spike-specific TCR depth and breadth did not differ between the two schedules. Trial participants were enrolled into age subgroups of 18-55, 56-69 and 70-plus years, which contained about 160, 30 and 59 TCR-sequenced participants, respectively. A total of 230 to 250 trial participants underwent TCR sequencing, of whom some 210 received two doses of AZD1222 and about 26 received two doses of the MenACWY control vaccine.

Trimming removed 1 base from V and 3 bases from J; the gene matches leave 4 bases unexplained. According to the germline V gene (reference sequence), CDR1 reads GTSNPN and CDR2 reads SVGIG. There are 15 amino acids in the CDR3, from cysteine to phenylalanine inclusive. Only CDR3 DNA is held: 45 bases, read in frame from base 1. Here is what the overall study found, with its caveats: Vaccine-associated CD4 TCRs spanned the whole spike protein, with dominant responses in regions 160-218 and 743-854. In the small 56-69-year group, the increase in depth fell short of significance, most likely because of low power. Conclusions about previously exposed vaccinees were limited because only six or seven AZD1222 recipients were SARS-CoV-2 seropositive at baseline. Because no day 14 peak-response samples were available, repertoires were characterized only after the peak T cell response. Participants were mostly white British and included more females than males, and it was suggested by the authors that clonal diversity may have been underestimated. Reportedly, almost half of the unique spike-specific TCRs recognized epitopes lying outside the regions that are mutated in the B.1.351 and B.1.1.7 variants. Spike-specific TCR breadth and depth rose significantly after two AZD1222 doses compared with day 0 and with MenACWY recipients.

What this sample's time point label stands for: baseline before first vaccination. The vaccinee samples were drawn from two UK trials, COV001 and COV002, one of which was a single-blind randomized controlled phase 2/3 trial testing AZD1222 (ChAdOx1 nCoV-19) in healthy adults. For TCRbeta chain sequencing, PBMC samples were collected from trial participants at day 0 and at day 28 after the second dose. The CDR3 regions of human TCRbeta chains were subjected to immunosequencing. Concerning the study's data processing: TCRs in the repertoires were matched against a reference library of SARS-CoV-2-specific TCRs that had been generated with the MIRA antigen-specificity platform. Breadth was defined as the fraction of unique TCRs that were SARS-CoV-2-associated, and depth was defined as the fraction of total T cells that were SARS-CoV-2-associated. Each spike-specific TCR was assigned to its reactive spike region and to a CD4 or CD8 class using the MIRA data. Log10-transformed breadth and depth values were compared by one-way ANOVA with Sidak's multiple comparisons tests. As stored in TCRdb, this immuneACCESS dataset retains in-frame rearrangements with V and J assigned. A fraction of the clones does not appear; measured against another copy, unresolved V genes explain less than half of the discrepancy, and the remainder lacks a known reason. V, J and clone size are those of that table, while D and trimming were read from the DNA. Recorded for this sample are around 150,000 clones; 80% to 95% of them occurred a single time. Around 1.3% of the sample goes to the ten largest clones.

Specimen: peripheral blood, collected on day 0 of AZD1222 vaccination. The chain is assembled from TRBV30 and TRBJ1-4, with 8 bases in between that match TRBD1. This sequence was found in an adult in good health. The CDR3 protein is CAWSEGQGPNEKLFF. The nucleotide sequence is given as TGTGCCTGGAGTGAAGGACAGGGTCCTAATGAAAAACTGTTTTTT.